The clone carrying this T cell receptor (beta chain) was seen more than once but under ten times. The data derive from a study of T cell repertoires in cytomegalovirus infection. There are 18 residues in the CDR3. The V and J ends lost 3 bases and 2 bases respectively, with 21 bases between them. Germline CDR1 reads MDHEN; CDR2 reads SYDVKM. TCRdb fed the reads into MiXCR, producing one record per CDR3 protein. The sample carries under 200,000 distinct CDR3 sequences, about a sixth recorded once. This sequence originates from a human donor in good health (CMV status not recorded). Some clones in this sample may be carry-over from other donors' samples. The sequencing input was CD8+ T cells from PBMCs. This chain connects TRBV28 to TRBJ2-3; D gene ambiguous. The CDR3 spells CASSFMKSKGTDTDTQYF. CDR3 bases: TGTGCCAGCAGTTTCATGAAGAGTAAAGGAACCGACACAGATACGCAGTATTTT.